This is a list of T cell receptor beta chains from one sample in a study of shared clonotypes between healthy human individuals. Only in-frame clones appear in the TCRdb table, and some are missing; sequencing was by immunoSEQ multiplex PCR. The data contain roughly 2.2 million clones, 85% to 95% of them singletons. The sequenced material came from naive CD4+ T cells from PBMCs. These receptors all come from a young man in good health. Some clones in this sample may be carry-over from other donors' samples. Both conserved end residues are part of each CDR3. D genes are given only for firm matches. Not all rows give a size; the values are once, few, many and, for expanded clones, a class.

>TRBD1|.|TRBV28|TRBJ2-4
CASSPGDRLAKNIQYF
TGTGCCAGCAGTCCCGGGGACAGATTAGCCAAAAACATTCAGTACTTC
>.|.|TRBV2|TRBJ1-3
CASSEAGGYGNTIYF
TGTGCCAGCAGTGAAGCGGGGGGATATGGAAACACCATATATTTT
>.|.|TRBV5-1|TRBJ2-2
CASSPGSPGELFF
TGCGCCAGCAGCCCGGGAAGTCCCGGGGAGCTGTTTTTT
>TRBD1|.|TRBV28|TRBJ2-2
CASSRRDRDSGELFF
TGTGCCAGCAGTCGGAGGGACAGGGACTCCGGGGAGCTGTTTTTT
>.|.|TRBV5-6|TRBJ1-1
CASSLTVNTEAFF
TGTGCCAGCAGCTTGACGGTGAACACTGAAGCTTTCTTT
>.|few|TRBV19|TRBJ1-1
CASSSRLADTEAFF
TGTGCCAGTAGTAGTCGGCTTGCGGACACTGAAGCTTTCTTT
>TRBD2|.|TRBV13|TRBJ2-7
CASSSAGAPYEQYF
TGTGCCAGCAGCTCAGCGGGGGCCCCCTACGAGCAGTACTTC
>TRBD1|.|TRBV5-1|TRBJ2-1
CASSWTGANEQFF
TGCGCCAGCAGTTGGACAGGGGCGAATGAGCAGTTCTTC
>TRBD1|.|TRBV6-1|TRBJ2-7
CASSVTGTASYEQYF
TGTGCCAGCAGTGTTACCGGGACAGCCTCCTACGAGCAGTACTTC
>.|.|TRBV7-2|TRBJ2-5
CASSPASSETQYF
TGTGCCAGCAGCCCCGCCAGTTCGGAGACCCAGTACTTC
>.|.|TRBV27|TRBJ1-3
CASSRRPRRPGNTIYF
TGTGCCAGCAGCCGTCGACCTAGGAGGCCTGGAAACACCATATATTTT
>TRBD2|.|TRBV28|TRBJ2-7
CASSLRRVAGTYEQYF
TGTGCCAGCAGTCTCCGACGAGTAGCGGGTACCTACGAGCAGTACTTC
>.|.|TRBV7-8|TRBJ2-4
CASGGTDLAKNIQYF
TGTGCCAGCGGCGGGACAGACTTAGCCAAAAACATTCAGTACTTC
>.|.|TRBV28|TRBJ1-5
CASSTIAGIANQPQHF
TGTGCCAGCAGTACAATAGCAGGGATTGCCAATCAGCCCCAGCATTTT
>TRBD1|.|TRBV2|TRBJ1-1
CASRPDRGRVFQAFF
TGTGCCAGCAGACCCGACAGGGGTAGAGTTTTTCAAGCTTTCTTT
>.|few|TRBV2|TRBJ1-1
CASSPQGPEAFF
TGTGCCAGCAGTCCTCAGGGACCTGAAGCTTTCTTT
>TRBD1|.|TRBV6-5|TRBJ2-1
CASRLDRGMRNEQFF
TGTGCCAGCAGGCTGGACAGGGGTATGAGGAATGAGCAGTTCTTC
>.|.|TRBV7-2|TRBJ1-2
CASSLQVRGEGYTF
TGTGCCAGCAGCTTACAGGTCAGGGGAGAAGGCTACACCTTC
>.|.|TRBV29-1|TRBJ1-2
CSVGLDTF
TGCAGCGTTGGGCTCGACACCTTC
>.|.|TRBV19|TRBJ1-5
CASSILRGEWRNQPQHF
TGTGCCAGTAGTATACTCAGGGGCGAGTGGCGCAATCAGCCCCAGCATTTT
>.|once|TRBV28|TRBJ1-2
CASSPTGANYGYTF
TGTGCCAGCAGTCCGACCGGAGCTAACTATGGCTACACCTTC
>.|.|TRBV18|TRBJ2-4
CASSPWDGKNIQYF
TGTGCCAGCTCTCCCTGGGACGGGAAAAACATTCAGTACTTC
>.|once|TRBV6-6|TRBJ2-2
CASSYEGTRYAGELFF
TGTGCCAGCAGTTACGAGGGTACGAGGTACGCCGGGGAGCTGTTTTTT
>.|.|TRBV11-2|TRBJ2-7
CASSSTRRQPYEQYF
TGTGCCAGCAGCTCAACGCGAAGGCAGCCCTACGAGCAGTACTTC
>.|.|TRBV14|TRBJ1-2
CASSQGGFLYGYTF
TGTGCCAGCAGCCAAGGAGGGTTTCTCTATGGCTACACCTTC
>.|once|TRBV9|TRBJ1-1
CASSVGQYAEAFF
TGTGCCAGCAGCGTAGGACAGTATGCTGAAGCTTTCTTT
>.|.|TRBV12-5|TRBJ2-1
CASGLVMSGGGFGQQFF
TGTGCTAGTGGTTTGGTAATGTCCGGCGGGGGCTTTGGTCAGCAGTTCTTC